The T cell receptor beta chain under discussion was sequenced for a study of blood T cell repertoires in COVID-19. Study background: Sites in the United States, Italy and Spain provided acute and convalescent COVID-19 samples.

The CDR3 totals 13 residues. V dropped 3 bases and J dropped 7; count of bases not matched to a gene: 2. Germline V gives CDR1 LGHDT, CDR2 YNNKEL (reference sequence). The data were produced by immunoSEQ multiplex PCR, yet TCRdb's version contains in-frame clones alone and is incomplete. This table holds about 150,000 clones, more than 75% found once. This chain connects TRBV3-1 (or the pseudogene TRBV3-2) to TRBJ1-1; 10 nucleotides align to TRBD1. Sequencing used peripheral blood. The TCR sequence derives from a man aged 60 to 75 with acute or convalescent COVID-19. CDR3 sequence (DNA): TGTGCCAGCAGCCACGGGACAGGGGTTGAAGCTTTCTTT. Protein sequence: CASSHGTGVEAFF.